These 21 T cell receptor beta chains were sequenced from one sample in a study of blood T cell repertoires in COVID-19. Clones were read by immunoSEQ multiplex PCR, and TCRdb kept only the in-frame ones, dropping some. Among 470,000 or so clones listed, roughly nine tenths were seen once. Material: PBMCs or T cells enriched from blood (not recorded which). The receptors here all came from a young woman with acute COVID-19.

CDR3: CASSTGGHNSPLHF. The CDR3 DNA reads as TGCGCCAGCAGCACAGGGGGCCATAATTCACCCCTCCACTTT. V gene TRBV5-1 combines with J gene TRBJ1-6; TRBD1 agrees at 9 bases. Trimming cost V 4 bases and J 5 bases; bases outside gene matches: 1. The germline CDR1 and CDR2 sequences are SGHRS and YFSETQ. CDR3 length: 14 amino acids.

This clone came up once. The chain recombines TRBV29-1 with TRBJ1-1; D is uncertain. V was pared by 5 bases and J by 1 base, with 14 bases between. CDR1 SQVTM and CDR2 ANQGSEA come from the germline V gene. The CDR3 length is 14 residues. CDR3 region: CSVQETTQNTEAFF. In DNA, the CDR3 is TGCAGCGTTCAGGAAACGACCCAGAACACTGAAGCTTTCTTT.

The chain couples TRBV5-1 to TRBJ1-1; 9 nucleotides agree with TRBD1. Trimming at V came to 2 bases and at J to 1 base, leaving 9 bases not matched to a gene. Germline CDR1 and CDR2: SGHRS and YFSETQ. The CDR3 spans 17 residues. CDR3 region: CASSFSPGQGPNTEAFF. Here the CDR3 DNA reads TGCGCCAGCAGCTTTAGCCCGGGACAGGGACCGAACACTGAAGCTTTCTTT.

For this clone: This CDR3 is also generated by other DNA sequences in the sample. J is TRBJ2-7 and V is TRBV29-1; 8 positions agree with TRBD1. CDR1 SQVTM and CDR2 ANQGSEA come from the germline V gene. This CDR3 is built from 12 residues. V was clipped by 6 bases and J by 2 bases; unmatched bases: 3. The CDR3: CSVGQAAYEQYF. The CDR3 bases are TGCAGCGTGGGACAGGCTGCCTACGAGCAGTACTTC.

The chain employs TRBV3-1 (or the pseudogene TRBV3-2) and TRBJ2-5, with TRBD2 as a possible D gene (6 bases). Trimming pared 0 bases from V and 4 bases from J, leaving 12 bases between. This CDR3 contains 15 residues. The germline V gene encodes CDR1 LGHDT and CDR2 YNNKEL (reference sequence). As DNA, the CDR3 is TGTGCCAGCAGCCAAGACCCCGGACTACTAGAGACCCAGTACTTC. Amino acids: CASSQDPGLLETQYF.

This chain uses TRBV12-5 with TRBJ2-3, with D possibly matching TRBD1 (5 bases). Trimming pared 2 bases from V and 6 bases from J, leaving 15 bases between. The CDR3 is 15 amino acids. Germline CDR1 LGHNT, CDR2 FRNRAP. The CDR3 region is CASGLRGFGWDTQYF. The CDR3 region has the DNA TGTGCTAGTGGTTTGAGGGGTTTTGGTTGGGATACGCAGTATTTT.

CDR3 amino acids: CASSLSRQGAVGYTF. CDR3 DNA: TGTGCCAGCAGTTTAAGTCGGCAGGGGGCAGTCGGCTACACCTTC. The chain links TRBV28 to TRBJ1-2; 8 nucleotides align to TRBD1. This CDR3 is 15 amino acids long. V trimming: 2 bases; J trimming: 8 bases; junction bases outside the gene matches: 10. Germline V CDR1 and CDR2: MDHEN, SYDVKM.

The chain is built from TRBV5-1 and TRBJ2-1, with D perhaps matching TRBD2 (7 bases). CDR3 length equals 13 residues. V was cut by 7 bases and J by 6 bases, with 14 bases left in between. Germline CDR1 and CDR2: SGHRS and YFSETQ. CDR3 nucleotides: TGCGCCAGCGACTCTGGGGGGGCCAATGAGCAGTTCTTC. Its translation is CASDSGGANEQFF.

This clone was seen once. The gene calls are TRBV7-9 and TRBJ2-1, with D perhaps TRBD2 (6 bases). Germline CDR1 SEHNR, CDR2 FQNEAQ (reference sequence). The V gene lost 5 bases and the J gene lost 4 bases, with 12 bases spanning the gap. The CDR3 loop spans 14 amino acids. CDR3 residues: CASSLVGLYNEQFF. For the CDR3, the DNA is TGTGCCAGCAGCCTGGTGGGACTGTACAATGAGCAGTTCTTC.

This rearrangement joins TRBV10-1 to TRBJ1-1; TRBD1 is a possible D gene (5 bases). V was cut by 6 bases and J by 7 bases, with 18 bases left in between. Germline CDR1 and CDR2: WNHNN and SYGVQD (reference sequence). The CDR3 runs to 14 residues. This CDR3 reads CASSQGGDDREAFF. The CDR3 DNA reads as TGCGCCAGCAGCCAAGGAGGGGACGATCGTGAAGCTTTCTTT.

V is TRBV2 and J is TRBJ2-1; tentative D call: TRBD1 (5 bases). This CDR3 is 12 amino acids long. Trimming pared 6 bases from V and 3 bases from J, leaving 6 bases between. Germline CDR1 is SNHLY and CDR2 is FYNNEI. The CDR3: CASRGDYNEQFF. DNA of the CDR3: TGTGCCAGCAGAGGGGACTACAATGAGCAGTTCTTC.

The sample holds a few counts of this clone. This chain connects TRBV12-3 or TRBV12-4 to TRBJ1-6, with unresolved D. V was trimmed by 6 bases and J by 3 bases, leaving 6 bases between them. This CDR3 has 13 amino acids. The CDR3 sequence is CASSRDYNSPLHF. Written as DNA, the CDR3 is TGTGCCAGCAGCCGGGACTATAATTCACCCCTCCACTTT.

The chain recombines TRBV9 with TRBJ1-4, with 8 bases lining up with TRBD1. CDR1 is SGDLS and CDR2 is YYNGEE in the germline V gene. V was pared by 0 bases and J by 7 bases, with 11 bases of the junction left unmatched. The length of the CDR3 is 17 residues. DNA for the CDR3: TGTGCCAGCAGCGTAGGAGGAACCCAGGGGGCGTGTGAAAAACTGTTTTTT. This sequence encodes CASSVGGTQGACEKLFF.

In DNA, the CDR3 is TGCGCCAGCGGAACGGACAGGGGGCAGTATGGCTACACCTTC. Its protein product is CASGTDRGQYGYTF. The chain joins TRBV10-2 to TRBJ1-2; 11 bases fit TRBD1. The germline CDR1 and CDR2 sequences are WSHSY and SAAADI. This CDR3 region has 14 residues. The junction had 7 bases not matched to a gene; V was cut back by 8 bases and J by 5 bases.

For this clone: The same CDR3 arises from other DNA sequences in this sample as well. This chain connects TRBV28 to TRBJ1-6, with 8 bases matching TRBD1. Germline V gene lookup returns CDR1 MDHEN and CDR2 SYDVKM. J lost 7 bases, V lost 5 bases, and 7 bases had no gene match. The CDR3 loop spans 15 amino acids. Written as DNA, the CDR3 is TGTGCCAGCAGTCCCCAGGGGGCTCGGAATTCACCCCTCCACTTT. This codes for CASSPQGARNSPLHF. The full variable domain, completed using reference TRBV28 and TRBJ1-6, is DVKVTQSSRYLVKRTGEKVFLECVQDMDHENMFWYRQDPGLGLRLIYFSYDVKMKEKGDIPEGYSVSREKKERFSLILESASTNQTSMYLCASSPQGARNSPLHFGNGTRLTVT.

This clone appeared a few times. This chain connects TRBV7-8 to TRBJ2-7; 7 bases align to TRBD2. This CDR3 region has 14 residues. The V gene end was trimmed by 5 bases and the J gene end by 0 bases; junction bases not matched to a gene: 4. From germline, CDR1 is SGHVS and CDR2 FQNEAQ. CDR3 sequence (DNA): TGTGCCAGCAGCAGCCGGGACTACTCCTACGAGCAGTACTTC. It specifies CASSSRDYSYEQYF. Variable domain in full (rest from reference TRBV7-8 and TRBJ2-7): GAGVSQSPRYKVAKRGQDVALRCDPISGHVSLFWYQQALGQGPEFLTYFQNEAQLDKSGLPSDRFFAERPEGSVSTLKIQRTQQEDSAVYLCASSSRDYSYEQYFGPGTRLTVT.

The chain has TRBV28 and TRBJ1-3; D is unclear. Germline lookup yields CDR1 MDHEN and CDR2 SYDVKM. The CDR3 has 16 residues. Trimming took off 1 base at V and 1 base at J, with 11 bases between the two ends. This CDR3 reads CASSLSPPGSGNTIYF. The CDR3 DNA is TGTGCCAGCAGTTTATCCCCCCCAGGATCTGGAAACACCATATATTTT.

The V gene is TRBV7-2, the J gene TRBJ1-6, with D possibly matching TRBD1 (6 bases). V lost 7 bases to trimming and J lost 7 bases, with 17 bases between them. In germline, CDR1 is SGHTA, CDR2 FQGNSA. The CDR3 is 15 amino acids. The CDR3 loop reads CASTYRGGSNSPLHF. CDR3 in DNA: TGTGCCAGCACCTACCGGGGGGGCTCAAATTCACCCCTCCACTTT.

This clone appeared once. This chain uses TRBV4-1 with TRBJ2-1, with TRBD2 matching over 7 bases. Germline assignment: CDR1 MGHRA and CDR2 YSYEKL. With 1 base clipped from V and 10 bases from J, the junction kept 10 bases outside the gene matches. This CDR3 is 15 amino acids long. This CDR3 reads CASSQVREGLAEQFF. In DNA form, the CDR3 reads TGCGCCAGCAGCCAAGTAAGGGAGGGCCTGGCGGAGCAGTTCTTC.

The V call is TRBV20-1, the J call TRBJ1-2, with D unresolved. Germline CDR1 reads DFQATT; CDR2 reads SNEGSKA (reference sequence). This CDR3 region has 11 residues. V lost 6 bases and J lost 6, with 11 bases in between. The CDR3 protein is CSAIRGNGYTF. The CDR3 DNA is TGCAGTGCCATACGGGGTAATGGCTACACCTTC.

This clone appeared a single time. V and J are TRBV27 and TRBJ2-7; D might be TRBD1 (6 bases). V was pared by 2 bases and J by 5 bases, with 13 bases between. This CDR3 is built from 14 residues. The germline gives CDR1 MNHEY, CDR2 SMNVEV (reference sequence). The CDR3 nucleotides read TGTGCCAGCAGTTTAGCACAGGGCTCTCACGAGCAGTACTTC. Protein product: CASSLAQGSHEQYF.